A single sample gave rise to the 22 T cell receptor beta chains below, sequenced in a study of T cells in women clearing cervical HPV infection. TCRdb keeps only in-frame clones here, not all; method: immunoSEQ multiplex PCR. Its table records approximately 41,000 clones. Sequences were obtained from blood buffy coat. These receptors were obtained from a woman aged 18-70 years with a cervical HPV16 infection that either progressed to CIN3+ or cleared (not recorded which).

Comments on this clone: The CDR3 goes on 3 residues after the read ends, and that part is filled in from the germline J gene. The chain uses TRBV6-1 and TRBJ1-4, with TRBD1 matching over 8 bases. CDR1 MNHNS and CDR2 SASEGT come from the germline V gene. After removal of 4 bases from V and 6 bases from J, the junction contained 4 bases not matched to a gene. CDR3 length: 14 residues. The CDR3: CASSGGQGHEKLFF. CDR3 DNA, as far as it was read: TGTGCCAGCAGTGGAGGACAGGGTCATGAAAAA.

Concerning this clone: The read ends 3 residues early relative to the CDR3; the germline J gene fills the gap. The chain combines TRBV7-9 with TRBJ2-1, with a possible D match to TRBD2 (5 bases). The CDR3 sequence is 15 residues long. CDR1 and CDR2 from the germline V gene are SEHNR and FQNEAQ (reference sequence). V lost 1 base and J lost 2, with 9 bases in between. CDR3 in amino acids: CASSLGAGTYNEQFF. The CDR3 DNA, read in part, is TGTGCCAGCAGCTTAGGGGCGGGCACCTACAATGAG.

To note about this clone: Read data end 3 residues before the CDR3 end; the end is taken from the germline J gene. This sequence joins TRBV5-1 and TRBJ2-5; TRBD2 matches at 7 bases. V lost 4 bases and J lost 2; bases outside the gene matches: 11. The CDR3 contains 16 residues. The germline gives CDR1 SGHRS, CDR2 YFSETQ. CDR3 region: CASSAPPGLSQETQYF. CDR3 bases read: TGCGCCAGCAGCGCGCCGCCGGGACTATCTCAAGAGACC.

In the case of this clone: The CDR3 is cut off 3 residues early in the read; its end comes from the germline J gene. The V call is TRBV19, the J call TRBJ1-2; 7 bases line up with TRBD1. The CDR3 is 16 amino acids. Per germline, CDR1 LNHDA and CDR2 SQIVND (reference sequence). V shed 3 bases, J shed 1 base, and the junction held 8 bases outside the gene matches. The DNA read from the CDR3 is TGTGCCAGTAGTATTCCCGGGACAGCGATTAACTATGGC. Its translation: CASSIPGTAINYG. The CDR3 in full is CASSIPGTAINYGYTF.

The CDR3 DNA, read in part, is TGTGCCAGCAGTGAAGATCGGCTAGAACCAAACATT. As protein: CASSEDRLEPNI. The entire CDR3 protein reads CASSEDRLEPNIQYF. The chain combines TRBV6-1 with TRBJ2-4; no definite D call. The read falls 3 residues short of the CDR3 end, and the missing part is taken from the germline J gene. Between the trimmed V and J ends, which lost 1 base and 6 bases, there was a span of 13 bases. The CDR3 is 15 amino acids. Per the germline V gene, CDR1 is MNHNS and CDR2 is SASEGT.

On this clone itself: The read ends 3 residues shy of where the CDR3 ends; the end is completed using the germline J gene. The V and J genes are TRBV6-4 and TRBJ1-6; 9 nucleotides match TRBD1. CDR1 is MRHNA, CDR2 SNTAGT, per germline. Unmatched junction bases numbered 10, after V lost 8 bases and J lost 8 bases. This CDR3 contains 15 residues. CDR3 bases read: TGTGCCAGCCCCTGGGGACAGGGTCTTGATTCACCC. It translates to CASPWGQGLDSP. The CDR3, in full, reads CASPWGQGLDSPLHF.

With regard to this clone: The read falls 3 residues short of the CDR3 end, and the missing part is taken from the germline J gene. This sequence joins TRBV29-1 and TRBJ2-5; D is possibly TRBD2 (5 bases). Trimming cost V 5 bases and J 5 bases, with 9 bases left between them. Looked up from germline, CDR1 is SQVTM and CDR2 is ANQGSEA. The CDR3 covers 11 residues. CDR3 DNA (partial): TGCAGCGTTCGGAGAGGGGAGACC. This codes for CSVRRGET. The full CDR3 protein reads CSVRRGETQYF.

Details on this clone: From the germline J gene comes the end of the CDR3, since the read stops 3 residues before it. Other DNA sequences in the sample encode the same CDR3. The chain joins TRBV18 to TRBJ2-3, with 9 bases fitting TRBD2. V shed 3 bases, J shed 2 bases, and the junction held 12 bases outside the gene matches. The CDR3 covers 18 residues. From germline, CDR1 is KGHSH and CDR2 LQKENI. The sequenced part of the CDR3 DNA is TGTGCCAGCTCACCCGCCGGTGGGAGCGGGAGGAACACAGATACG. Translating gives CASSPAGGSGRNTDT. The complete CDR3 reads CASSPAGGSGRNTDTQYF. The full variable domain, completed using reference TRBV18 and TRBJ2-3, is NAGVMQNPRHLVRRRGQEARLRCSPMKGHSHVYWYRQLPEEGLKFMVYLQKENIIDESGMPKERFSAEFPKEGPSILRIQQVVRGDSAAYFCASSPAGGSGRNTDTQYFGPGTRLTVL.

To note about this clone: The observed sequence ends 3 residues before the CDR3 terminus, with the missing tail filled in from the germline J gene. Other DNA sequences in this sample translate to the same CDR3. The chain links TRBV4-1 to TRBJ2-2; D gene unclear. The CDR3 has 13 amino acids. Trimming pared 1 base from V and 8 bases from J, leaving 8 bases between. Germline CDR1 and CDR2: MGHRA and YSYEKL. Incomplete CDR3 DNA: TGCGCCAGCAGCCAAGGTCTTACAGGGGAG. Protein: CASSQGLTGE. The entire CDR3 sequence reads CASSQGLTGELFF.

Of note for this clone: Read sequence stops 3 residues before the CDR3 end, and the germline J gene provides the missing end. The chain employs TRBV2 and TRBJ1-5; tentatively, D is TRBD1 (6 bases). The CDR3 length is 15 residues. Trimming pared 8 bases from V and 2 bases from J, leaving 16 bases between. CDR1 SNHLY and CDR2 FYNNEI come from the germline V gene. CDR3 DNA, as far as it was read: TGTGCCAGCTCTTTACAGGGCTTTGGCAATCAGCCC. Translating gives CASSLQGFGNQP. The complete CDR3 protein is CASSLQGFGNQPQHF. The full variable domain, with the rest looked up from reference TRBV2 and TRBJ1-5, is EPEVTQTPSHQVTQMGQEVILRCVPISNHLYFYWYRQILGQKVEFLVSFYNNEISEKSEIFDDQFSVERPDGSNFTLKIRSTKLEDSAMYFCASSLQGFGNQPQHFGDGTRLSIL.

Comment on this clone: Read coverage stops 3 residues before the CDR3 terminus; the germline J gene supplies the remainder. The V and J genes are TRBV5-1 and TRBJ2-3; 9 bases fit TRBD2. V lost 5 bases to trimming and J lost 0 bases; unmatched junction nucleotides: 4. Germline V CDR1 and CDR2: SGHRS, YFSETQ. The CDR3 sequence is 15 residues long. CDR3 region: CASRTGTSSTDTQYF. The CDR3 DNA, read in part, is TGCGCCAGCAGAACCGGGACTAGCAGCACAGATACG.

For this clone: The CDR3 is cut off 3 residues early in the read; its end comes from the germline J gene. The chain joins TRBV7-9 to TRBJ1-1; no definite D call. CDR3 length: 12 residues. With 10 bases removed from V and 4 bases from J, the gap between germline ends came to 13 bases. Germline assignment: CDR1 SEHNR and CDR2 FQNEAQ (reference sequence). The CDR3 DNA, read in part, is TGTGCCAACTGGGCACCCGGCACTGAA. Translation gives CANWAPGTE. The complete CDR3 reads CANWAPGTEAFF.

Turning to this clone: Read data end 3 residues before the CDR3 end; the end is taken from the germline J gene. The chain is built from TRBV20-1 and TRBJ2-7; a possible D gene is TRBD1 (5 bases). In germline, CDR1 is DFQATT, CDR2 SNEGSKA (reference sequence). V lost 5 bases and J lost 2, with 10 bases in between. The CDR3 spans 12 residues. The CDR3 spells CSAPDSAYEQYF. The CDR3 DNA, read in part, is TGCAGTGCTCCCGACAGTGCCTACGAG.

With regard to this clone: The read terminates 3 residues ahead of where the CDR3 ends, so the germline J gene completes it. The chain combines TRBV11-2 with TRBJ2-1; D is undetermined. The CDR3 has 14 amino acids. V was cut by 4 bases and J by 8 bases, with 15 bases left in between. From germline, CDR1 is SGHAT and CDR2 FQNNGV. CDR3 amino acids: CASSSRAFEDEQFF. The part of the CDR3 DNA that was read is TGTGCCAGCAGCTCCCGTGCCTTCGAGGATGAG.

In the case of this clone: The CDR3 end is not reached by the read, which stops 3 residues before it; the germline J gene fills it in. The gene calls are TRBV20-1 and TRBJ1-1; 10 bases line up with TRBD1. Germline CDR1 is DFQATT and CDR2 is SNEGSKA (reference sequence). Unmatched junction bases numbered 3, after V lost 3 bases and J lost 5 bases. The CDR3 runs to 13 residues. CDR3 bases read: TGCAGTGCTAGGGACAGGGGGGAGACTGAA. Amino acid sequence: CSARDRGETE. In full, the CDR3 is CSARDRGETEAFF.

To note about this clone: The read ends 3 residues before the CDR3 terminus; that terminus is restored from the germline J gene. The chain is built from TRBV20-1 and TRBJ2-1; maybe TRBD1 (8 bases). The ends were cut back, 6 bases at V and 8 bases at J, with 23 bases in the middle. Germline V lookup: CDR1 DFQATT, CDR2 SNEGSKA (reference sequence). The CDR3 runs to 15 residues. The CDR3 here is CSANRGGGRGDEQFF. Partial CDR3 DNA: TGCAGTGCCAACAGGGGGGGCGGGAGAGGTGATGAG.

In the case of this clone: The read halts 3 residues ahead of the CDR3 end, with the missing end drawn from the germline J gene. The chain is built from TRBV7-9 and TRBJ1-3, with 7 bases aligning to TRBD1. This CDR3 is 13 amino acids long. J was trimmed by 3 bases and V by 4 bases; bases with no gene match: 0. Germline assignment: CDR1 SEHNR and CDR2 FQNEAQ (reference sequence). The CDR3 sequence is CASSWDSGNTIYF. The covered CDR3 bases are TGTGCCAGCAGCTGGGACAGTGGAAACACC.

The CDR3 DNA, read in part, is TGTGCCAGCAGCTTAATTGGGCTACCTTGGGATACG. Protein: CASSLIGLPWDT. The full-length CDR3 reads as CASSLIGLPWDTQYF. The genes are TRBV7-3 and TRBJ2-3; D is ambiguous. Coverage ceases 3 residues before the CDR3 finishes, and the germline J gene fills in the end. Trimming removed 1 base at V and 6 bases at J, with 14 bases between. This CDR3 has 15 amino acids. CDR1 is SGHTA, CDR2 FQGTGA, per germline.

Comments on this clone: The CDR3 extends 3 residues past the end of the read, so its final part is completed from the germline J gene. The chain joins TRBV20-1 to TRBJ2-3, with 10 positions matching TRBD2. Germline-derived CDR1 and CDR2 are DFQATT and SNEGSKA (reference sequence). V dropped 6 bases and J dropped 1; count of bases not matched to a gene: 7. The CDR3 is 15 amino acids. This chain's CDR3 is CSAPSLAGGTDTQYF. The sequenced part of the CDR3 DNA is TGCAGTGCCCCTAGCCTAGCGGGAGGCACAGATACG.

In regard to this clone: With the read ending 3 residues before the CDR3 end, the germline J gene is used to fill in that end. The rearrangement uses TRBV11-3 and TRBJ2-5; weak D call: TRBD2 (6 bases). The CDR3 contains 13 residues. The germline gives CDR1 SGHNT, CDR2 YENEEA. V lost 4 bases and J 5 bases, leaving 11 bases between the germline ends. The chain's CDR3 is CASSSRGYETQYF. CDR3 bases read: TGTGCCAGCAGCTCTCGGGGGTACGAGACC.

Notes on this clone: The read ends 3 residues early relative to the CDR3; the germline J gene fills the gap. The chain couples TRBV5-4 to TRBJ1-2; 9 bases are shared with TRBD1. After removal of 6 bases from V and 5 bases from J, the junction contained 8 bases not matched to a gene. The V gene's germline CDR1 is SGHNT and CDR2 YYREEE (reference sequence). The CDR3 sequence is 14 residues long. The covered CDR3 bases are TGTGCCAGCATCCCGGACAGGGGCAGTTATGGC. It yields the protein CASIPDRGSYG. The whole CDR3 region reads CASIPDRGSYGYTF.

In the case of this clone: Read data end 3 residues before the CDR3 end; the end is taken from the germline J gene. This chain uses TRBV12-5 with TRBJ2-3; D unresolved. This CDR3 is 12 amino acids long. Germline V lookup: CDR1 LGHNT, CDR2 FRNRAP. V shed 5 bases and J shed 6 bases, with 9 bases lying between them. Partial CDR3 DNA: TGTGCTAGTGGTCCCCTGTCTGATACG. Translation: CASGPLSDT. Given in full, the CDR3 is CASGPLSDTQYF.